The present entry profiles one T cell receptor (beta chain) with its context. Using immunoSEQ multiplex PCR, the repertoire was profiled, and TCRdb retains in-frame clones only, with some absent. This table holds approximately 200,000 clones, around 85% found once. The data originate from a study of blood T cell repertoires in COVID-19. Study in general: Sources were T cells, B-cell-depleted T cells, or PBMCs; the material itself was cDNA or gDNA.

V dropped 0 bases and J dropped 8 bases, with 11 bases sitting between them. Germline V gene sequence: CDR1 SGDLS, CDR2 YYNGEE. The CDR3 sequence is 13 residues long. The clonotype was recovered from a man under 40 with acute or convalescent COVID-19. Sequencing used peripheral blood. This rearrangement joins TRBV9 to TRBJ1-2; no reliable D call. The CDR3 bases are TGTGCCAGCAGCGTAGAATACAGCGGGGGCTACACCTTC. This gives the protein CASSVEYSGGYTF.